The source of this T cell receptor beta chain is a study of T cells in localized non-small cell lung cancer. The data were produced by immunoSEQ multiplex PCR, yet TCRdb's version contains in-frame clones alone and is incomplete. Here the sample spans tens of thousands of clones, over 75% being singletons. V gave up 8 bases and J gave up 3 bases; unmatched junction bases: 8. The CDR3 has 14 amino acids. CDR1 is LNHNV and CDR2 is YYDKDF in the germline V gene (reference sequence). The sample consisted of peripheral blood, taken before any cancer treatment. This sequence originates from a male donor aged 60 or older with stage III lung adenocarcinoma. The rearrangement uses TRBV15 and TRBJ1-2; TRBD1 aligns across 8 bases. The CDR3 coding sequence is TGTGCCACCTCCCCAGGGGGCAGTCACTATGGCTACACCTTC. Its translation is CATSPGGSHYGYTF.